This TCR beta chain was found in a study of shared clonotypes between healthy human individuals. Study outcomes and limitations: The diversity represented, both genetic and in exposure history, was limited by few donors. Naive CD4 clonotypes were shared across a few donors at 4.5% to 6%. In this cohort, only blood was sampled, and tissue repertoires likely differ.

A remark on this clone: The antigen is unknown.

Germline V gene data show CDR1 as SGHNT and CDR2 as YENEEA. CDR3 length: 13 amino acids. V dropped 3 bases and J dropped 8 bases, with 8 bases sitting between them. Generated by immunoSEQ multiplex PCR, the TCRdb table keeps only in-frame clones and is missing some. The data hold nearly 1 million clones, with around three quarters observed a single time. The genes are TRBV11-3 and TRBJ1-6, with D uncertain. The specimen sequenced was memory CD4+ T cells sorted from blood. Sample subset: CD45RA-negative fraction. The TCR comes from a young man in good health. Here the CDR3 reads CASSFSGDSPLHF. As DNA, the CDR3 is TGTGCCAGCAGCTTCTCCGGAGATTCACCCCTCCACTTT.